This T cell receptor (beta chain) was documented in a study of CD8 T cells in Susac syndrome (dated by TCRdb to about 2019). Broadly, across the study: The study used repertoire sequencing to test whether antigen drove CD8+ T cell activation and differentiation in Susac syndrome.

This clonotype occurred a few times. Which antigen it targets is not known. No per-base quality is available; no much larger clone lies one base away. RNA was extracted with the RNeasy kit and about 0.5 to 1 ug was reverse transcribed using random hexamers. TCR beta CDR3 regions were amplified with the immunoSEQ multiplex PCR assay covering 54 Vbeta and 13 Jbeta segments. PCR amplification bias was corrected by using a synthetic template baseline for primer optimization and computational correction. The paper's data handling went like this. Reads were annotated to V, D and J genes according to IMGT and were analyzed with immunoSEQ Analyzer, with only productive sequences retained. Clonality was calculated as one minus the Shannon entropy normalized by log2 of the number of productive unique sequences. For each patient and control, public and private clones were evaluated among the 100 most prevalent clones. Susac-specific clones were defined as absent from healthy and MS cohorts, around 1,000 published viral clones and other ImmuneACCESS disease sequences. TCRdb redid the processing of the public reads, applying fastp at Q25 and MiXCR, and retained in-frame beta chains. CDR3 protein duplicates are merged, each entry listing the most common genes and DNA. The V and J calls were determined by TCRdb, not by the authors. Counted in this sample were approximately 120,000 distinct CDR3 sequences; roughly 97% of them appeared once. The top ten hold 0.09% to 0.1% of the sample.

High-throughput TCR beta sequencing profiled peripheral blood CD8+ and CD4+ T cells from healthy donors, Susac syndrome patients and multiple sclerosis patients. Healthy donors were included as age- and sex-matched controls. Bulk CD8+ and CD4+ T cells were purified by magnetic negative isolation, whereas CD8+ TEMRA cells were enriched by FACS. Blood was collected in EDTA tubes and processed within 24 hours, with PBMCs isolated through density gradient centrifugation. PBMCs intended for TCR sequencing were cryopreserved in liquid nitrogen and thawed later in a water bath at 37 degrees C. Purity of sorted or isolated CD4+, CD8+ and CD8+ TEMRA cells was at least 90%. What the work shows at the level of the full study, not this receptor alone: The study acknowledged that relatively few individuals were included in the TCR sequencing and HLA analysis.

The CDR3, cysteine through phenylalanine, is 13 amino acids long. CDR3 DNA only is kept here, 39 bases in frame from base 1. The junction shows trimming of 4 bases on V and 6 bases on J, and the gene matches do not reach 1 base of it. The germline V gene (reference sequence) yields LNHDA for CDR1 and SQIVND for CDR2. Sequences were obtained from CD4+ T cells from PBMCs. In this chain, TRBV19 is recombined with TRBJ2-3; 10 of the junction bases match TRBD2. This TCR came from a human donor in good health. The nucleotide sequence is TGTGCCAGTAGTACGGGACTAGCGGATACGCAGTATTTT. The resulting protein is CASSTGLADTQYF.